This TCR beta chain was observed in a study of T-cell memory formation after mild COVID-19. MiXCR, applied by TCRdb to the 5' RACE reads, yields one record per CDR3 protein. Among 200,000 or so distinct CDR3 sequences, approximately 16% were seen once, and the ten largest hold 2.4%. Deletions cut 4 bases from V and 5 bases from J, with 13 bases between. The CDR3 is 14 amino acids. Germline CDR1 is SGHRS and CDR2 is YFSETQ. With regard to this clonotype: Its cognate antigen is unknown.

Notes on the study in general: The main location of contracting CD4+ clones was CM and EM, and that of contracting CD8+ clones was EMRA.

The chain combines TRBV5-1 with TRBJ1-5, with a possible D match to TRBD1 (6 bases). Sample: PBMCs or a T cell subset sorted from them (not recorded which). This clonotype originated in an adult woman who had mild COVID-19 (a few samples of this study predate the infection). Cell type and time point are not known. CDR3 DNA: TGCGCCAGCAGCCTAACAGGGTTGGATCAGCCCCAGCATTTT. Its translation: CASSLTGLDQPQHF. The variable domain in full, with the rest retrieved from reference TRBV5-1 and TRBJ1-5, is KAGVTQTPRYLIKTRGQQVTLSCSPISGHRSVSWYQQTPGQGLQFLFEYFSETQRNKGNFPGRFSGRQFSNSRSEMNVSTLELGDSALYLCASSLTGLDQPQHFGDGTRLSIL.